Below are 21 T cell receptor beta chains sequenced from a single sample in a study of cytomegalovirus exposure and HLA in healthy donors. PCR primers comprised 60 Vbeta and 13 Jbeta primers. The method was immunoSEQ multiplex PCR; TCRdb's version includes in-frame clones alone and lacks a portion of them. This sample has 150,000 to 180,000 clones, with 82% found just once. The sequenced material came from PBMCs. These receptors originate from a woman between 50 and 59 years old in good health and CMV-seropositive.

V usage is TRBV5-1 and J usage is TRBJ1-2, with TRBD1 matching over 10 bases. The V gene's germline CDR1 is SGHRS and CDR2 YFSETQ. V gave up 4 bases and J gave up 5 bases; unmatched junction bases: 8. CDR3 length: 15 amino acids. The CDR3 is CASSADRGLEYGYTF. The CDR3 DNA is TGCGCCAGCAGCGCCGACAGGGGGCTGGAATATGGCTACACCTTC.

In regard to this clone: The sample carries other DNA sequences with the same CDR3. The chain employs TRBV5-1 and TRBJ2-6; D may be TRBD2 (6 bases). Trimming took off 3 bases at V and 0 bases at J, with 7 bases between the two ends. CDR1 and CDR2 from the germline V gene are SGHRS and YFSETQ. The CDR3 extends over 15 amino acids. CDR3 region: CASSSGGSGANVLTF. Here the CDR3 DNA reads TGCGCCAGCAGCTCCGGGGGCTCTGGGGCCAACGTCCTGACTTTC.

The V call is TRBV5-1, the J call TRBJ2-1, with TRBD2 matching over 8 bases. The CDR3 is 16 residues long. CDR1 is SGHRS and CDR2 is YFSETQ in the germline V gene. J lost 7 bases, V lost 4 bases, and 13 bases had no gene match. CDR3 loop: CASSTPRGGAGNEQFF. CDR3 bases: TGCGCCAGCAGCACCCCTCGGGGGGGCGCAGGGAATGAGCAGTTCTTC.

CDR3 loop: CASSLTRGTDTQYF. As DNA, the CDR3 is TGTGCCAGCAGCTTAACCCGGGGCACAGATACGCAGTATTTT. The chain has TRBV11-3 and TRBJ2-3, with D uncertain. Trimming cost V 2 bases and J 1 base, with 7 bases left between them. The CDR3 consists of 14 residues. Germline CDR1 and CDR2: SGHNT and YENEEA. The whole variable domain, remainder taken from reference TRBV11-3 and TRBJ2-3, is EAGVVQSPRYKIIEKKQPVAFWCNPISGHNTLYWYLQNLGQGPELLIRYENEEAVDDSQLPKDRFSAERLKGVDSTLKIQPAELGDSAVYLCASSLTRGTDTQYFGPGTRLTVL.

The V and J genes are TRBV18 and TRBJ2-2, with TRBD1 as a possible D gene (6 bases). The germline V and J ends were trimmed by 5 bases and 3 bases, with 10 bases remaining between them. CDR3 size: 14 residues. CDR1 and CDR2 (germline): KGHSH, LQKENI. In nucleotides, the CDR3 is TGTGCCAGCTCAGCGACAGGCGACACCGGGGAGCTGTTTTTT. Translating gives CASSATGDTGELFF.

The V and J genes are TRBV6-1 and TRBJ2-1; possibly TRBD1 for D (5 bases). The CDR3 totals 15 residues. Between the trimmed V and J ends, which lost 6 bases and 0 bases, there was a span of 12 bases. Germline CDR1 MNHNS, CDR2 SASEGT. CDR3 amino acids: CASSSTGNSYNEQFF. CDR3 nucleotides: TGTGCCAGCAGCTCCACAGGTAACTCCTACAATGAGCAGTTCTTC.

This sequence joins TRBV4-1 and TRBJ2-3, with a tentative D call TRBD1 (5 bases). Germline CDR1 and CDR2: MGHRA and YSYEKL. V shed 0 bases and J shed 0 bases, with 13 bases lying between them. The CDR3 sequence is 17 residues long. The CDR3 spells CASSQEGVLQSTDTQYF. The CDR3 bases are TGCGCCAGCAGCCAAGAAGGGGTGCTCCAAAGCACAGATACGCAGTATTTT.

This clone was seen a few times. V is TRBV19 and J is TRBJ1-5, with D possibly matching TRBD1 (6 bases). V lost 4 bases, J lost 1 base, and 20 bases lay in between. The CDR3 consists of 18 residues. Germline V gene lookup returns CDR1 LNHDA and CDR2 SQIVND (reference sequence). CDR3: CASSRGGGRGISNQPQHF. The CDR3 DNA reads TGTGCCAGTAGTAGAGGGGGTGGAAGAGGGATAAGCAATCAGCCCCAGCATTTT.

The chain couples TRBV11-2 to TRBJ1-1, with TRBD1 identical over 7 bases. J was trimmed by 5 bases and V by 1 base; bases with no gene match: 7. This CDR3 is 15 amino acids long. Germline assignment: CDR1 SGHAT and CDR2 FQNNGV. The CDR3 nucleotides read TGTGCCAGCAGCTTAGGTGTCAGGGGGGAAACTGAAGCTTTCTTT. It specifies CASSLGVRGETEAFF.

V gene TRBV7-2 combines with J gene TRBJ2-1; D is possibly TRBD2 (5 bases). Trimming left V 2 bases short and J 10 bases short, with 15 bases between. The CDR3 is made up of 14 amino acids. The germline CDR1 and CDR2 sequences are SGHTA and FQGNSA. DNA of the CDR3: TGTGCCAGCAGCTTACCCTTCGGGTGGGAGGAGCAGTTCTTC. It is translated as CASSLPFGWEEQFF. Full variable domain (outside the CDR3, taken from reference TRBV7-2 and TRBJ2-1): GAGVSQSPSNKVTEKGKDVELRCDPISGHTALYWYRQSLGQGLEFLIYFQGNSAPDKSGLPSDRFSAERTGGSVSTLTIQRTQQEDSAVYLCASSLPFGWEEQFFGPGTRLTVL.

The V gene is TRBV14, the J gene TRBJ2-7; D gene unclear. This CDR3 spans 12 amino acids. The germline V and J ends were trimmed by 0 bases and 6 bases, with 6 bases remaining between them. The germline CDR1 and CDR2 sequences are SGHDN and FVKESK. The CDR3 DNA reads as TGTGCCAGCAGCCAAGATAATCGCGAGCAGTACTTC. Its protein product is CASSQDNREQYF.

In its sample, this clone was seen once. V is TRBV6-6 and J is TRBJ1-5; D is possibly TRBD1 (6 bases). V lost 6 bases and J 0 bases, leaving 12 bases between the germline ends. The CDR3 loop spans 15 amino acids. Germline CDR1 MNHNY, CDR2 SVGAGI (reference sequence). The CDR3 is CASRSNRDSNQPQHF. CDR3 sequence (DNA): TGTGCCAGCAGGTCAAACAGGGATAGCAATCAGCCCCAGCATTTT.

This rearrangement joins TRBV5-1 to TRBJ2-1; TRBD2 aligns across 11 bases. CDR1 and CDR2 (germline): SGHRS, YFSETQ. Germline trimming cut 4 bases from V and 5 bases from J; bases unmatched to any gene: 5. The CDR3 is made up of 15 amino acids. The CDR3 is CASSPPTSGDNEQFF. In nucleotides, the CDR3 is TGCGCCAGCAGCCCACCGACTAGCGGGGACAATGAGCAGTTCTTC.

This clone was seen a few times. This chain links TRBV13 with TRBJ1-3, with D possibly matching TRBD1 (5 bases). Germline lookup yields CDR1 PRHDT and CDR2 FYEKMQ (reference sequence). V was clipped by 1 base and J by 0 bases, with 16 bases between them. The CDR3 spans 18 residues. The CDR3 sequence: CASSLAALARASGNTIYF. In nucleotides, the CDR3 is TGTGCCAGCAGCTTAGCGGCACTGGCCAGGGCCTCTGGAAACACCATATATTTT.

V usage is TRBV5-1 and J usage is TRBJ2-1; 13 nucleotides agree with TRBD2. Germline CDR1 SGHRS, CDR2 YFSETQ. V was pared by 1 base and J by 5 bases, with 12 bases of the junction left unmatched. This CDR3 is 19 amino acids long. The CDR3 protein is CASSLRTLMTSGGNNEQFF. DNA for the CDR3: TGCGCCAGCAGCTTGAGAACCTTGATGACTAGCGGGGGGAACAATGAGCAGTTCTTC.

This rearrangement joins TRBV25-1 to TRBJ2-2; TRBD1 is a possible D gene (5 bases). V shed 1 base and J shed 4 bases, with 13 bases lying between them. The CDR3 is 16 residues long. Germline CDR1 is MGHDK and CDR2 is SYGVNS. Written as DNA, the CDR3 is TGTGCCAGCAGTGAATTCCCCGCGACAGCCACCGGGGAGCTGTTTTTT. It translates to CASSEFPATATGELFF.

V usage is TRBV4-1 and J usage is TRBJ2-7; 9 nucleotides line up with TRBD1. The CDR3 length is 16 residues. Germline assignment: CDR1 MGHRA and CDR2 YSYEKL. V was clipped by 0 bases and J by 3 bases; unmatched bases: 6. The chain's CDR3 is CASSQESGTGFYEQYF. The CDR3 DNA reads as TGCGCCAGCAGCCAAGAATCAGGGACAGGGTTCTACGAGCAGTACTTC.

This chain links TRBV4-1 with TRBJ2-7, with 7 bases aligning to TRBD1. V shed 3 bases and J 2 bases; nucleotides not matched to a gene: 7. This CDR3 is 15 amino acids long. The germline V gene has CDR1 MGHRA and CDR2 YSYEKL. CDR3 bases: TGCGCCAGCAGCCAGCCCACAGGGGCGACCTACGAGCAGTACTTC. It translates to CASSQPTGATYEQYF.

The chain links TRBV7-9 to TRBJ2-1, with TRBD2 matching 9 bases. Trimming at V came to 3 bases and at J to 10 bases, leaving 4 bases not matched to a gene. Germline CDR1 is SEHNR and CDR2 is FQNEAQ (reference sequence). This CDR3 spans 13 amino acids. The chain's CDR3 is CASSLGTSWEQFF. The DNA for the CDR3 is TGTGCCAGCAGCTTGGGGACTAGCTGGGAGCAGTTCTTC.

This chain connects TRBV20-1 to TRBJ1-2; 7 bases are shared with TRBD1. This CDR3 contains 11 residues. Germline V gene lookup returns CDR1 DFQATT and CDR2 SNEGSKA (reference sequence). V lost 6 bases, J lost 8 bases, and 6 bases stayed unmatched. The CDR3 here is CSAPTGNGYTF. The CDR3 region has the DNA TGCAGTGCCCCGACAGGGAACGGCTACACCTTC.

J is TRBJ2-7 and V is TRBV2, with a weak D call TRBD1 (6 bases). Trimming cost V 7 bases and J 2 bases, with 15 bases left between them. The CDR3 runs to 14 residues. The germline V gene has CDR1 SNHLY and CDR2 FYNNEI. DNA of the CDR3: TGTGCCAGCACCATCCAGGGGAGCGCCTACGAGCAGTACTTC. Its translation is CASTIQGSAYEQYF. Using reference TRBV2 and TRBJ2-7 for the parts outside the CDR3, the full variable domain is EPEVTQTPSHQVTQMGQEVILRCVPISNHLYFYWYRQILGQKVEFLVSFYNNEISEKSEIFDDQFSVERPDGSNFTLKIRSTKLEDSAMYFCASTIQGSAYEQYFGPGTRLTVT.